Shown below are 32 T cell receptor beta chains from a single sample sequenced in a study of identical twins. A single record per CDR3 protein comes from TCRdb applying MiXCR to the 5' RACE reads. The data show about 480,000 distinct CDR3 sequences, 13% to 15% seen once. This same sample was also taken into another study, of yellow fever vaccine responses in identical twins.

Sequencing was carried out using CD4+ T cells sorted from blood. These receptors came from a woman between 18 and 29 years old in good health.

This clonotype showed up many times. This chain links TRBV14 with TRBJ2-1; 9 bases are shared with TRBD2. Trimming took 3 bases from V and 4 from J; bases not matched to a gene: 7. The CDR3 consists of 16 residues. Germline V gene sequence: CDR1 SGHDN, CDR2 FVKESK. The CDR3, as DNA: TGTGCCAGCAGCCAGCTCTTGGCGGGAGGGTACAATGAGCAGTTCTTC. It codes for CASSQLLAGGYNEQFF.

The chain combines TRBV2 with TRBJ2-7; TRBD1 matches 9 bases. Trimming took 9 bases from V and 3 from J; bases not matched to a gene: 6. CDR3 length: 13 residues. Germline CDR1 is SNHLY and CDR2 is FYNNEI. Here the CDR3 DNA reads TGTGCCAGTTCCGGGACAGGGAACTACGAGCAGTACTTC. It translates to CASSGTGNYEQYF.

This chain links TRBV20-1 with TRBJ2-7; D possibly corresponds to TRBD2 (5 bases). The CDR3 totals 14 residues. The germline V gene has CDR1 DFQATT and CDR2 SNEGSKA (reference sequence). V lost 3 bases and J 0 bases, leaving 12 bases between the germline ends. The CDR3 bases are TGCAGTGCTAGCGACCGGGGAGTCTCCTACGAGCAGTACTTC. Its translation is CSASDRGVSYEQYF.

This clonotype has just a few counts. The V call is TRBV12-3 or TRBV12-4, the J call TRBJ1-4; D unresolved. V was cut by 3 bases and J by 3 bases, with 2 bases left in between. The CDR3 covers 12 residues. As DNA, the CDR3 is TGTGCCAGCAGTTTCCCTAATGAAAAACTGTTTTTT. It encodes CASSFPNEKLFF.

The chain couples TRBV5-1 to TRBJ2-2, with D hard to call. CDR3 length equals 14 residues. Germline loops: CDR1 SGHRS, CDR2 YFSETQ. The V end was cut by 2 bases, the J end by 6 bases, with 11 bases between. CDR3 region: CASSFESIPGELFF. The DNA of the CDR3 is TGCGCCAGCAGCTTTGAATCCATTCCCGGGGAGCTGTTTTTT.

This clonotype was seen a few times. The chain links TRBV20-1 to TRBJ1-1; D gene unclear. This CDR3 is built from 13 residues. V was clipped by 6 bases and J by 1 base, with 12 bases between them. Per the germline V gene, CDR1 is DFQATT and CDR2 is SNEGSKA (reference sequence). The CDR3 DNA follows: TGCAGTGCCCCTAGGGCCCAGAACACTGAAGCTTTCTTT. Encoded protein: CSAPRAQNTEAFF.

J is TRBJ2-7 and V is TRBV21-1. TRBV21-1 constitutes a pseudogene. The CDR3 is made up of 13 amino acids. Here the CDR3 reads CASSKLGYYEQYF. CDR3 coding DNA: TGTGCCAGCAGCAAACTCGGTTACTACGAGCAGTACTTC.

This clonotype was counted between two and nine times. The chain is built from TRBV3-1 and TRBJ1-1; maybe TRBD1 (6 bases). V lost 1 base and J 6 bases, leaving 18 bases between the germline ends. Per the germline V gene, CDR1 is LGHDT and CDR2 is YNNKEL (reference sequence). The CDR3 loop spans 16 amino acids. The DNA for the CDR3 is TGTGCCAGCAGCCAAGCAATCATAGGGGGGTCGGCTGAAGCTTTCTTT. Protein: CASSQAIIGGSAEAFF.

The sample holds a few counts of this clonotype. The chain is built from TRBV9 and TRBJ2-3; D is perhaps TRBD2 (6 bases). This CDR3 is 16 amino acids long. Germline-derived CDR1 and CDR2 are SGDLS and YYNGEE. V shed 0 bases and J shed 1 base, with 12 bases lying between them. The CDR3 DNA reads TGTGCCAGCAGCGTAGATGCCTCGGGGGGCACAGATACGCAGTATTTT. Its protein is CASSVDASGGTDTQYF. Using reference TRBV9 and TRBJ2-3 for the parts outside the CDR3, the full variable domain is DSGVTQTPKHLITATGQRVTLRCSPRSGDLSVYWYQQSLDQGLQFLIQYYNGEERAKGNILERFSAQQFPDLHSELNLSSLELGDSALYFCASSVDASGGTDTQYFGPGTRLTVL.

This clonotype has just a few counts. The V call is TRBV9, the J call TRBJ2-1; no reliable D call. V was trimmed by 0 bases and J by 6 bases, leaving 7 bases between them. Per germline, CDR1 SGDLS and CDR2 YYNGEE. The CDR3 extends over 13 amino acids. The CDR3 nucleotides are TGTGCCAGCAGCGTAGGGGAAGGCAATGAGCAGTTCTTC. Protein product: CASSVGEGNEQFF.

This clonotype was found many times. The chain joins TRBV3-1 to TRBJ2-7; D gene uncertain. The CDR3 length is 12 residues. Germline assignment: CDR1 LGHDT and CDR2 YNNKEL (reference sequence). With 3 bases removed from V and 5 bases from J, the gap between germline ends came to 8 bases. The CDR3 bases are TGTGCCAGCAGCCACCCCCCCAACGAGCAGTACTTC. Translation gives CASSHPPNEQYF.

DNA for the CDR3: TGTGCCAGCAGCCAAGGGGGGACTGCTAACTATGGCTACACCTTC. Residues: CASSQGGTANYGYTF. The rearrangement links TRBV3-1 to TRBJ1-2; the D gene is possibly TRBD1 (5 bases). V was clipped by 1 base and J by 0 bases, with 9 bases between them. There are 15 residues in the CDR3. Looked up from germline, CDR1 is LGHDT and CDR2 is YNNKEL (reference sequence).

This chain joins TRBV7-6 and TRBJ1-4, with a possible D match to TRBD1 (5 bases). Trimming shortened V by 3 bases and J by 6 bases, and 11 bases separated the two germline ends. Germline lookup yields CDR1 SGHVS and CDR2 FNYEAQ. CDR3 length equals 14 residues. The CDR3 loop reads CASSFSRAYEKLFF. CDR3 in DNA: TGTGCCAGCAGCTTTTCCAGGGCTTATGAAAAACTGTTTTTT.

This clonotype came up many times. The V and J genes are TRBV10-2 and TRBJ2-2; unclear D gene. The germline CDR1 and CDR2 sequences are WSHSY and SAAADI. The CDR3 spans 13 residues. Between the trimmed V and J ends, which lost 6 bases and 2 bases, there was a span of 7 bases. The CDR3 DNA sequence: TGCGCCAGCAGCAACAGAAACACCGGGGAGCTGTTTTTT. Residues: CASSNRNTGELFF.

In its sample, this clonotype was seen many times. The chain is built from TRBV3-1 and TRBJ2-5, with 9 nucleotides matching TRBD2. The CDR3 runs 16 residues. The V segment lost 4 bases and the J segment 2 bases; nucleotides outside the gene matches: 8. CDR1 is LGHDT, CDR2 YNNKEL, per germline (reference sequence). CDR3 bases: TGTGCCAGCAGCCCGGGGACTAGCCGGTGGCAAGAGACCCAGTACTTC. Amino acid sequence: CASSPGTSRWQETQYF.

This chain joins TRBV15 and TRBJ1-6; possible D gene TRBD1, 5 bases. Germline assignment: CDR1 LNHNV and CDR2 YYDKDF (reference sequence). The V end lost 1 base, the J end lost 7 bases, and 14 bases lay between the germline ends. The CDR3 spans 16 residues. The CDR3 spells CATSRGGISGNSPLHF. In DNA, the CDR3 is TGTGCCACCAGCAGAGGGGGAATATCAGGGAATTCACCCCTCCACTTT. Based on the CDR3 plus reference TRBV15 and TRBJ1-6, the full variable domain is DAMVIQNPRYQVTQFGKPVTLSCSQTLNHNVMYWYQQKSSQAPKLLFHYYDKDFNNEADTPDNFQSRRPNTSFCFLDIRSPGLGDTAMYLCATSRGGISGNSPLHFGNGTRLTVT.

This clonotype was seen once. The gene calls are TRBV12-3 or TRBV12-4 and TRBJ2-2; D remains unclear. CDR3 length: 13 residues. V shed 2 bases and J shed 7 bases, with 8 bases lying between them. This CDR3 reads CASSLLSGGELFF. In nucleotides, the CDR3 is TGTGCCAGCAGTTTATTAAGTGGCGGGGAGCTGTTTTTT.

The V call is TRBV12-3 or TRBV12-4, the J call TRBJ2-3; 9 bases agree with TRBD2. The CDR3 consists of 16 residues. J was trimmed by 6 bases and V by 7 bases; bases with no gene match: 14. This chain's CDR3 is CASTPWGGTSRDTQYF. Here the CDR3 DNA reads TGTGCCAGCACCCCGTGGGGGGGGACTAGCAGGGATACGCAGTATTTT.

Comment on this clonotype: One end of the junction does not line up with germline, which may come from a read error. This sequence joins TRBV7-9 and TRBJ2-5; 9 positions agree with TRBD2. Germline CDR1 and CDR2: SEHNR and FQNEAQ (reference sequence). The CDR3 extends over 14 amino acids. Written as DNA, the CDR3 is TGTGCCAGCAGCATAGCGGGAGCCAGGGAGACCCAGTACTTC. This gives the protein CASSIAGARETQYF.

This clonotype was found a few times. The rearrangement joins TRBV3-1 to TRBJ2-1, with TRBD2 identical over 9 bases. The CDR3 contains 13 residues. Germline V lookup: CDR1 LGHDT, CDR2 YNNKEL (reference sequence). The trim removed 1 base at V and 14 bases at J, leaving 6 bases unmatched. The CDR3 DNA reads TGTGCCAGCAGCCAAGTGGTGGCGGGAGGGAAGTTCTTC. As protein: CASSQVVAGGKFF.

This clonotype was seen many times. This sequence joins TRBV20-1 and TRBJ2-5; D unresolved. The germline V gene encodes CDR1 DFQATT and CDR2 SNEGSKA (reference sequence). V was clipped by 6 bases and J by 5 bases, with 13 bases between them. The CDR3 length is 12 residues. CDR3 nucleotide sequence: TGCAGTGCGCCGGAGAGGTGGGAGACCCAGTACTTC. Its protein is CSAPERWETQYF.

Only a few counts were recorded for this clonotype. This sequence joins TRBV20-1 and TRBJ2-7; D is perhaps TRBD2 (6 bases). The CDR3 contains 11 residues. From germline, CDR1 is DFQATT and CDR2 SNEGSKA (reference sequence). This chain's CDR3 is CRLGDSQEQYF. The CDR3 coding sequence is TGCAGGCTTGGGGACTCACAGGAGCAGTACTTC.

The V and J genes are TRBV5-1 and TRBJ2-7; 11 bases fit TRBD2. The germline V gene encodes CDR1 SGHRS and CDR2 YFSETQ. V lost 0 bases to trimming and J lost 4 bases; unmatched junction nucleotides: 12. The CDR3 runs 18 residues. CDR3 sequence (DNA): TGCGCCAGCAGCTTGGGCCCTAGCGGGGGGCAAAGGGAGTACGAGCAGTACTTC. It translates to CASSLGPSGGQREYEQYF.

This clonotype was detected a few times. The gene calls are TRBV12-3 or TRBV12-4 and TRBJ2-7; no clear D. The CDR3 runs to 13 residues. V shed 5 bases and J shed 1 base, with 9 bases lying between them. The CDR3 region is CASSVTRSYEQYF. The CDR3 DNA reads as TGTGCCAGCAGTGTGACACGGTCCTACGAGCAGTACTTC.

There are a few counts of this clonotype. The chain has TRBV6-5 and TRBJ2-1; D perhaps matches TRBD2 (5 bases). This CDR3 spans 14 amino acids. The ends were cut back, 0 bases at V and 15 bases at J, with 18 bases in the middle. CDR1 is MNHEY, CDR2 SVGAGI, per germline. The CDR3: CASSYSKVSLAWFF. The CDR3 nucleotides are TGTGCCAGCAGTTACTCGAAGGTTTCGTTAGCGTGGTTCTTC.

In this sample, this clonotype turned up a few times. The rearrangement links TRBV7-2 to TRBJ2-1; TRBD2 aligns across 7 bases. V was pared by 4 bases and J by 12 bases, with 21 bases of the junction left unmatched. Germline CDR1 reads SGHTA; CDR2 reads FQGNSA. This CDR3 has 17 residues. CDR3 loop: CASSSPFGGSIIRGQFF. The CDR3 region has the DNA TGTGCCAGCAGCTCTCCCTTTGGCGGGAGTATAATAAGGGGGCAGTTCTTC.

This clonotype was observed a few times. The rearrangement uses TRBV27 and TRBJ2-4; 12 nucleotides line up with TRBD1. The CDR3 runs 14 residues. CDR1 and CDR2 (germline): MNHEY, SMNVEV (reference sequence). V shed 6 bases, J shed 6 bases, and the junction held 3 bases outside the gene matches. CDR3 region: CASRGTGGGNIQYF. CDR3 nucleotides: TGTGCCAGCAGGGGGACAGGGGGCGGAAACATTCAGTACTTC.

V is TRBV28 and J is TRBJ1-1, with D unresolved. Per the germline V gene, CDR1 is MDHEN and CDR2 is SYDVKM. This CDR3 region has 13 residues. V lost 3 bases and J 8 bases, leaving 13 bases between the germline ends. CDR3 DNA: TGTGCCAGCAGTTTTGTTGTCGCAGGAGAAGCTTTCTTT. This encodes CASSFVVAGEAFF.

This clonotype was seen only a few times. The chain carries TRBV11-2 and TRBJ2-5, with D unresolved. This CDR3 has 15 residues. In germline, CDR1 is SGHAT, CDR2 FQNNGV. V dropped 2 bases and J dropped 2 bases, with 12 bases sitting between them. The CDR3 DNA reads as TGTGCCAGCAGCTTAAATGCGGTAGGACAAGAGACCCAGTACTTC. It encodes CASSLNAVGQETQYF.

CDR3 sequence (DNA): TGCGCCAGCAGCCAAGGCCGCCTCACGAACACTGAAGCTTTCTTT. It is translated as CASSQGRLTNTEAFF. This chain joins TRBV4-1 and TRBJ1-1, with D unresolved. Trimming took off 1 base at V and 1 base at J, with 10 bases between the two ends. Looked up from germline, CDR1 is MGHRA and CDR2 is YSYEKL. This CDR3 has 15 residues.

The chain employs TRBV20-1 and TRBJ2-7, with D possibly being TRBD1 (6 bases). Per the germline V gene, CDR1 is DFQATT and CDR2 is SNEGSKA (reference sequence). With 4 bases removed from V and 3 bases from J, the gap between germline ends came to 10 bases. This CDR3 contains 12 residues. CDR3 DNA sequence: TGCAGTGCTAACGACAGGTTCTACGAGCAGTACTTC. It translates to CSANDRFYEQYF.

This clonotype was counted many times. The rearrangement joins TRBV5-1 to TRBJ2-1; possible D gene TRBD1, 6 bases. The CDR3 contains 15 residues. Germline lookup yields CDR1 SGHRS and CDR2 YFSETQ. V lost 3 bases and J lost 0, with 10 bases in between. The CDR3 region has the DNA TGCGCCAGCAGCTCGAAACAGGGCTCCTACAATGAGCAGTTCTTC. Residues: CASSSKQGSYNEQFF.